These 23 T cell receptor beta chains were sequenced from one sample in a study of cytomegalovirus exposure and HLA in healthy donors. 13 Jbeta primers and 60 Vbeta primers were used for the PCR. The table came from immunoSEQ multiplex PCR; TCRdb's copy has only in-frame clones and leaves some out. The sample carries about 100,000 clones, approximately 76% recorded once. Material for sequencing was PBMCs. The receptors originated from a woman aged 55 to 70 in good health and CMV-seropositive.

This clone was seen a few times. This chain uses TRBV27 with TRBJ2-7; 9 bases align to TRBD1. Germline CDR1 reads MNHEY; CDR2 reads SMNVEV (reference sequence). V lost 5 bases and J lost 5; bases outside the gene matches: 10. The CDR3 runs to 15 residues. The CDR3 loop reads CASSPRTGVVHEQYF. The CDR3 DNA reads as TGTGCCAGCAGTCCCCGGACAGGGGTGGTCCACGAGCAGTACTTC.

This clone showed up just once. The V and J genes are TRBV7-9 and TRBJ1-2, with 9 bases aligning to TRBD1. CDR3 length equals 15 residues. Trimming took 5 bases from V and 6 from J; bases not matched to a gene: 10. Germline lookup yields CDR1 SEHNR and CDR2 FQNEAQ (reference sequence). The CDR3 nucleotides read TGTGCCAGCAGCCCTGGGACAGGGAAAGGCGATGGCTACACCTTC. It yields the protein CASSPGTGKGDGYTF.

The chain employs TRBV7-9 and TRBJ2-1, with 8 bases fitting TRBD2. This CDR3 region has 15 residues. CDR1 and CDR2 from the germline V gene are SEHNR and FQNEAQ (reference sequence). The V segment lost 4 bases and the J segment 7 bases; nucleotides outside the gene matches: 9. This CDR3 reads CASSSPAGVRNEQFF. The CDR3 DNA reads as TGTGCCAGCAGCTCCCCAGCGGGAGTTCGAAATGAGCAGTTCTTC.

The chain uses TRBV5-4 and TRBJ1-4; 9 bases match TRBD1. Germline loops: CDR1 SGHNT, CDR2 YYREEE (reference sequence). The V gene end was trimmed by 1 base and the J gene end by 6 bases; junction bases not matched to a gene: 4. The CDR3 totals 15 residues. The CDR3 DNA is TGTGCCAGCAGCTTGCCGGGACAGGGTGATGAAAAACTGTTTTTT. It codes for CASSLPGQGDEKLFF.

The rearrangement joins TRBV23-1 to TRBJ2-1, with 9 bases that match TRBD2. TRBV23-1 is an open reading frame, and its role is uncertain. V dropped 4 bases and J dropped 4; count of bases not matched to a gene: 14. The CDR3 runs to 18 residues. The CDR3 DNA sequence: TGCGCCAGCAGTCCCCCTTTGGGCGGGAGGGTGGCTTACAATGAGCAGTTCTTC. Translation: CASSPPLGGRVAYNEQFF.

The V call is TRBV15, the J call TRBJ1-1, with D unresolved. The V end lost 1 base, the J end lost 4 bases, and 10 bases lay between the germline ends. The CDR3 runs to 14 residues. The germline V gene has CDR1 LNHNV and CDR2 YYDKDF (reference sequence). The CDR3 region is CATSRGERGTEAFF. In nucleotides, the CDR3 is TGTGCCACCAGCAGAGGTGAGAGAGGCACTGAAGCTTTCTTT.

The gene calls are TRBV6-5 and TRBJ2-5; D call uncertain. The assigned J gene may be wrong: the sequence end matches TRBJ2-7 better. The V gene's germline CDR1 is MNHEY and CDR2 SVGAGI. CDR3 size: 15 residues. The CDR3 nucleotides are TGTGCCAGCAGTTACTCCGGTCCCCGCTCCTACGAGCAGTACTTC. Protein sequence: CASSYSGPRSYEQYF.

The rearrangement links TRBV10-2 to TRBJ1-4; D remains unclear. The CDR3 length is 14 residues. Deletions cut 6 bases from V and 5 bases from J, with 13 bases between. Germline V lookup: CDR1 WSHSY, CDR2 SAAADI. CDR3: CASRGGQFNEKLFF. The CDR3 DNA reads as TGCGCCAGCAGGGGAGGGCAGTTCAATGAAAAACTGTTTTTT.

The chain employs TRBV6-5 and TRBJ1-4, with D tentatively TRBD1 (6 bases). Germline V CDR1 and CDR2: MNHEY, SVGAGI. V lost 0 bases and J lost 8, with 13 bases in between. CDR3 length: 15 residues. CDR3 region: CASSYSRGGQEKLFF. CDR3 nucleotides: TGTGCCAGCAGTTACTCGCGGGGGGGGCAAGAAAAACTGTTTTTT.

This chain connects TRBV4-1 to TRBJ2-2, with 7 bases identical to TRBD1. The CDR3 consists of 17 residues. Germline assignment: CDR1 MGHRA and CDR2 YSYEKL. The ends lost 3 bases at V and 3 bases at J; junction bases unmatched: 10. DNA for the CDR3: TGCGCCAGCAGCCACGATGCAAGGACAGGCCACACCGGGGAGCTGTTTTTT. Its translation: CASSHDARTGHTGELFF.

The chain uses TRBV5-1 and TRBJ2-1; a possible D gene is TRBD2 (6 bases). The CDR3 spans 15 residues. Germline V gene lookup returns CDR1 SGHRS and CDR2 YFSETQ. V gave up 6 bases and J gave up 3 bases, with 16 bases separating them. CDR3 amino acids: CASIPSVGLYNEQFF. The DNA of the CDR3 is TGCGCCAGCATTCCCTCGGTGGGACTCTACAATGAGCAGTTCTTC.

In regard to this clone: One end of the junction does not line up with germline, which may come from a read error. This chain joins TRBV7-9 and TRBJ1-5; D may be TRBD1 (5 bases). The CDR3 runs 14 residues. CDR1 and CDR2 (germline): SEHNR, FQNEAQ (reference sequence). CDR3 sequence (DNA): TGTGCCAGCAGCCCCTCGGGGGGGTATCAGTCCCAGCATTTT. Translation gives CASSPSGGYQSQHF. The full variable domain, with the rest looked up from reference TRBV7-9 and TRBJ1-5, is DTGVSQNPRHKITKRGQNVTFRCDPISEHNRLYWYRQTLGQGPEFLTYFQNEAQLEKSRLLSDRFSAERPKGSFSTLEIQRTEQGDSAMYLCASSPSGGYQSQHFGDGTRLSIL.

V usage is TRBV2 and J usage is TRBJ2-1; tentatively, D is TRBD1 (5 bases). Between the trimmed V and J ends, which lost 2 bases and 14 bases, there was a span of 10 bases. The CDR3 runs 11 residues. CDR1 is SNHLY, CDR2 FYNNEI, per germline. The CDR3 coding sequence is TGTGCCAGCAGTGAAAACAGGTTCGAGTTCTTC. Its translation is CASSENRFEFF.

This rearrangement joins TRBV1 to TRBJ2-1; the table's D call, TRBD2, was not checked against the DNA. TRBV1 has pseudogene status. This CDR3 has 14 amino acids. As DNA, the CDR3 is TGCACCAGCAGCCAGCCTCTACCCTACAATGAGCAGTTCTTC. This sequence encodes CTSSQPLPYNEQFF.

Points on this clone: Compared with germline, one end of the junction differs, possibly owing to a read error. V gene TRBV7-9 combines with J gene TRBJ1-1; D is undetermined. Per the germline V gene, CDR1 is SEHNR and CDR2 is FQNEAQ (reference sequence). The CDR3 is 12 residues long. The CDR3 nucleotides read TGTTCCAGCAGCTTTAGATTTACTGAAGCTTTCTTT. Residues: CSSSFRFTEAFF.

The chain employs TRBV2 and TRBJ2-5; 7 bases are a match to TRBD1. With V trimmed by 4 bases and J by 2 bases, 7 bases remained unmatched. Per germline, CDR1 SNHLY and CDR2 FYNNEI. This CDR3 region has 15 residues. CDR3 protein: CASSGQGLRQETQYF. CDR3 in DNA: TGTGCCAGCAGTGGACAGGGCTTGAGGCAAGAGACCCAGTACTTC.

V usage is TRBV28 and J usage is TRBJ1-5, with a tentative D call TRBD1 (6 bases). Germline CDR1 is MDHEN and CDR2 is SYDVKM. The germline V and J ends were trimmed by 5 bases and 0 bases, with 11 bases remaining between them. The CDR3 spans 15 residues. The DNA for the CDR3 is TGTGCCAGCAGTGCTCGACAGGTTAGCAATCAGCCCCAGCATTTT. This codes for CASSARQVSNQPQHF.

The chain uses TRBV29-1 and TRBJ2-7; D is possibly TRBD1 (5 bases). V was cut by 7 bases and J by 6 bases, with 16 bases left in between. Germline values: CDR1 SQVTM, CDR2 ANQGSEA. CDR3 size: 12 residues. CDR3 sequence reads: CSARPLTGEQYF. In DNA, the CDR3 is TGCAGCGCCCGGCCTCTTACAGGCGAGCAGTACTTC.

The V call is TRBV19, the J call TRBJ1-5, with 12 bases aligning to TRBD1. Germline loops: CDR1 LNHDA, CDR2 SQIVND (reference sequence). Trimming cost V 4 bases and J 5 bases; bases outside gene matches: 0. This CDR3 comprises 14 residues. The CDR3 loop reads CASSRDRGHQPQHF. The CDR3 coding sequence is TGTGCCAGTAGTAGGGACAGGGGGCATCAGCCCCAGCATTTT.

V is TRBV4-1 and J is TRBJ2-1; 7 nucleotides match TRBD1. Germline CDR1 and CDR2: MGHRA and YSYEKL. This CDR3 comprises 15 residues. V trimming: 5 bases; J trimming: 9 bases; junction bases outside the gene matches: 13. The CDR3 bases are TGCGCCAGCAGCAAGGAACCGGGACAGAATTCTGAGCAGTTCTTC. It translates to CASSKEPGQNSEQFF.

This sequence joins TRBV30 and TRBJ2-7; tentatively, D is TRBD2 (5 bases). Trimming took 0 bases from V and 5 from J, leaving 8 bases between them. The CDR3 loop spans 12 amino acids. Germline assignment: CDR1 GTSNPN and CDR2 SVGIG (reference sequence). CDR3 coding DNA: TGTGCCTGGAGTGTAACCGGGAACGAGCAGTACTTC. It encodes CAWSVTGNEQYF.

The CDR3 protein is CASSEGSTDYEQYF. The DNA for the CDR3 is TGTGCCAGCAGTGAGGGTTCGACAGACTACGAGCAGTACTTC. V is TRBV25-1 and J is TRBJ2-7; D might be TRBD1 (5 bases). Trimming left V 3 bases short and J 3 bases short, with 12 bases between. Per the germline V gene, CDR1 is MGHDK and CDR2 is SYGVNS. The CDR3 runs 14 residues.

The CDR3 loop is CASSFQGASGELFF. The DNA for the CDR3 is TGTGCCAGCAGCTTTCAGGGGGCCTCCGGGGAGCTGTTTTTT. This chain links TRBV7-3 with TRBJ2-2, with TRBD1 matching over 8 bases. Germline loops: CDR1 SGHTA, CDR2 FQGTGA. V lost 3 bases, J lost 6 bases, and 3 bases stayed unmatched. The CDR3 length is 14 residues. The full variable domain, with the rest looked up from reference TRBV7-3 and TRBJ2-2, is GAGVSQTPSNKVTEKGKYVELRCDPISGHTALYWYRQSLGQGPEFLIYFQGTGAADDSGLPNDRFFAVRPEGSVSTLKIQRTERGDSAVYLCASSFQGASGELFFGEGSRLTVL.